The next 26 T cell receptor beta chains were all read from a single sample in a study of blood T cells in healthy people across ages. It was with a sample-barcoded 5' primer and a J-beta primer mix that a second PCR of roughly 6 to 12 cycles was run. TCRdb recomputed calls from the 5' RACE reads with MiXCR, one row per CDR3 protein. The repertoire holds around 1,800,000 distinct CDR3 sequences, with approximately 39% as singletons. The sample comprised blood. The receptors were sampled from a human donor in good health.

The chain links TRBV12-3 or TRBV12-4 to TRBJ1-1, with a weak D call TRBD1 (6 bases). V was cut by 6 bases and J by 4 bases, with 15 bases left in between. The CDR3 consists of 14 residues. In DNA form, the CDR3 reads TGTGCCAGCAGCTCACGAAAGGACAGCACTGAAGCTTTCTTT. It codes for CASSSRKDSTEAFF.

The chain uses TRBV7-9 and TRBJ2-5, with D possibly TRBD2 on 6 matching bases. This CDR3 has 15 amino acids. Trimming removed 3 bases from V and 5 bases from J, with 16 bases in between. Germline V CDR1 and CDR2: SEHNR, FQNEAQ (reference sequence). As DNA, the CDR3 is TGTGCCAGCAGCTTGGTCGGGGGAGGTTGGGAGACCCAGTACTTC. It specifies CASSLVGGGWETQYF.

This clonotype came up a few times. CDR3 sequence: CASSSSSNQPQHF. CDR3 coding DNA: TGTGCCAGCAGCTCCTCTAGCAATCAGCCCCAGCATTTT. The chain couples TRBV7-2 to TRBJ1-5; no firm D call. The CDR3 spans 13 residues. Germline V CDR1 and CDR2: SGHTA, FQGNSA. V was trimmed by 4 bases and J by 0 bases, leaving 4 bases between them.

The chain has TRBV7-6 and TRBJ1-5; perhaps TRBD1 as D (5 bases). The CDR3 is 16 residues long. Trimming removed 2 bases from V and 4 bases from J, with 15 bases in between. Germline CDR1 and CDR2: SGHVS and FNYEAQ. The CDR3 sequence is CASSLFGGWGNQPQHF. The CDR3 DNA reads as TGTGCCAGCAGCTTATTCGGGGGGTGGGGGAATCAGCCCCAGCATTTT.

This clonotype showed up just once. This chain links TRBV20-1 with TRBJ2-1, with D perhaps matching TRBD2 (5 bases). Germline CDR1 and CDR2: DFQATT and SNEGSKA (reference sequence). V was trimmed by 3 bases and J by 6 bases, leaving 18 bases between them. The CDR3 has 15 residues. CDR3 coding DNA: TGCAGTGCTAGGCGGGCAGTAGCCAGGTCCAATGAGCAGTTCTTC. Translation gives CSARRAVARSNEQFF.

This clonotype came up once. The rearrangement joins TRBV14 to TRBJ2-1; 7 bases align to TRBD2. After removal of 0 bases from V and 0 bases from J, the junction contained 5 bases not matched to a gene. This CDR3 has 17 residues. Germline-derived CDR1 and CDR2 are SGHDN and FVKESK. CDR3 sequence (DNA): TGTGCCAGCAGCCAAGAAGCGGGGTCAGTCTCCTACAATGAGCAGTTCTTC. Residues: CASSQEAGSVSYNEQFF.

The chain carries TRBV20-1 and TRBJ2-1, with D tentatively TRBD1 (7 bases). Germline CDR1 reads DFQATT; CDR2 reads SNEGSKA (reference sequence). CDR3 length: 14 amino acids. The V gene lost 4 bases and the J gene lost 4 bases, with 14 bases spanning the gap. The CDR3 bases are TGCAGTGCTAACGGAGGGGGCGGGTACAATGAGCAGTTCTTC. This sequence encodes CSANGGGGYNEQFF.

The chain links TRBV20-1 to TRBJ2-5; 9 bases fit TRBD2. The germline gives CDR1 DFQATT, CDR2 SNEGSKA (reference sequence). The CDR3 consists of 16 residues. V lost 3 bases to trimming and J lost 5 bases; unmatched junction nucleotides: 13. CDR3 in amino acids: CSARGLAGRSRETQYF. In DNA, the CDR3 is TGCAGTGCTAGGGGGCTAGCGGGGAGATCGCGGGAGACCCAGTACTTC.

V and J are TRBV24-1 and TRBJ2-3, with D unclear. Trimming pared 3 bases from V and 0 bases from J, leaving 21 bases between. The CDR3 extends over 19 amino acids. CDR1 is KGHDR, CDR2 SFDVKD, per germline. The CDR3 is CATSDATPRSGASTDTQYF. CDR3 in DNA: TGTGCCACCAGTGATGCCACTCCCCGTAGTGGAGCAAGCACAGATACGCAGTATTTT.

V usage is TRBV2 and J usage is TRBJ1-4; D remains unclear. The V gene lost 4 bases and the J gene lost 8 bases, with 17 bases spanning the gap. In germline, CDR1 is SNHLY, CDR2 FYNNEI. This CDR3 comprises 15 residues. The DNA of the CDR3 is TGTGCCAGCAGTGTATTGGGTCGGGGAGGAGAAAAACTGTTTTTT. Encoded protein: CASSVLGRGGEKLFF.

The sample holds a few counts of this clonotype. The chain joins TRBV6-5 to TRBJ1-2; tentatively, D is TRBD1 (6 bases). The CDR3 contains 13 residues. V was trimmed by 3 bases and J by 4 bases, leaving 9 bases between them. Per the germline V gene, CDR1 is MNHEY and CDR2 is SVGAGI. The CDR3: CASSYVDSYGYTF. CDR3 nucleotide sequence: TGTGCCAGCAGTTATGTGGACAGCTATGGCTACACCTTC.

This clonotype was recorded a few times. The chain employs TRBV29-1 and TRBJ1-1; no definite D call. The V and J ends lost 3 bases and 7 bases respectively, with 9 bases between them. Germline lookup yields CDR1 SQVTM and CDR2 ANQGSEA. The CDR3 loop spans 11 amino acids. The CDR3 DNA reads TGCAGCGTTGAGGGTAAGGATGAAGCTTTCTTT. This translates into CSVEGKDEAFF.

The gene calls are TRBV7-9 and TRBJ2-7; 7 bases map to TRBD1. The J call is in doubt because the DNA end fits TRBJ2-5 better. Germline-derived CDR1 and CDR2 are SEHNR and FQNEAQ (reference sequence). The CDR3 runs to 14 residues. The chain's CDR3 is CASSWDSRRETQYF. For the CDR3, the DNA is TGTGCCAGCAGCTGGGACAGCCGAAGGGAGACCCAGTACTTC.

This rearrangement joins TRBV20-1 to TRBJ2-7; 9 nucleotides agree with TRBD1. After removal of 0 bases from V and 6 bases from J, the junction contained 9 bases not matched to a gene. Per the germline V gene, CDR1 is DFQATT and CDR2 is SNEGSKA (reference sequence). This CDR3 has 15 amino acids. The CDR3 DNA reads as TGCAGTGCTAGAGATCGCGGGACAGGGTACGGCGAGCAGTACTTC. Translated: CSARDRGTGYGEQYF.

V gene TRBV7-3 combines with J gene TRBJ2-6, with D unresolved. Per the germline V gene, CDR1 is SGHTA and CDR2 is FQGTGA. CDR3 length equals 18 residues. The V end was cut by 1 base, the J end by 1 base, with 14 bases between. The CDR3 protein is CASSLMVAHSSGANVLTF. Here the CDR3 DNA reads TGTGCCAGCAGCTTAATGGTCGCACATTCTTCTGGGGCCAACGTCCTGACTTTC.

The CDR3 DNA is TGCAGCGCCCCGGGACTAGCGGGCTCCGCTTTTCCCACAGATACGCAGTATTTT. Protein: CSAPGLAGSAFPTDTQYF. The J gene is TRBJ2-3, the V gene TRBV29-1; TRBD2 matches 12 bases. The length of the CDR3 is 18 residues. Losses at the gene ends were 7 bases for V and 2 bases for J; bases not matched to a gene: 16. Germline CDR1 is SQVTM and CDR2 is ANQGSEA.

This clonotype was seen only a few times. The V call is TRBV7-9, the J call TRBJ1-5; 7 nucleotides agree with TRBD1. Germline lookup yields CDR1 SEHNR and CDR2 FQNEAQ (reference sequence). This CDR3 spans 14 amino acids. Germline trimming cut 5 bases from V and 7 bases from J; bases unmatched to any gene: 8. The CDR3 region is CASSPTGKGQPQHF. The CDR3, as DNA: TGTGCCAGCAGCCCGACAGGGAAGGGGCAGCCCCAGCATTTT.

This clonotype was counted at least ten times. The gene calls are TRBV20-1 and TRBJ1-2; possibly TRBD1 for D (5 bases). Between the trimmed V and J ends, which lost 1 base and 3 bases, there was a span of 9 bases. Germline lookup yields CDR1 DFQATT and CDR2 SNEGSKA (reference sequence). This CDR3 has 13 residues. The CDR3 reads CSARAGRDYGYTF. The CDR3 bases are TGCAGTGCTAGAGCAGGGCGCGACTATGGCTACACCTTC.

The rearrangement joins TRBV20-1 to TRBJ2-3; 12 nucleotides match TRBD2. CDR1 DFQATT and CDR2 SNEGSKA come from the germline V gene (reference sequence). CDR3 length equals 16 residues. V lost 1 base and J lost 2; bases outside the gene matches: 4. The chain's CDR3 is CSARVASGGVTDTQYF. CDR3 DNA sequence: TGCAGTGCTAGAGTGGCTAGCGGGGGGGTCACAGATACGCAGTATTTT.

This clonotype was observed a few times. The chain couples TRBV20-1 to TRBJ2-5, with D possibly TRBD1 on 5 matching bases. Germline V gives CDR1 DFQATT, CDR2 SNEGSKA (reference sequence). V gave up 8 bases and J gave up 4 bases, with 20 bases separating them. The CDR3 runs 14 residues. The chain's CDR3 is CSNTPAGLLETQYF. The CDR3 coding sequence is TGCAGTAATACTCCGGCAGGGCTTCTAGAGACCCAGTACTTC.

This clonotype was detected ten times or more. V gene TRBV25-1 combines with J gene TRBJ2-1, with D possibly matching TRBD1 (7 bases). The V end lost 4 bases, the J end lost 2 bases, and 15 bases lay between the germline ends. Germline CDR1 reads MGHDK; CDR2 reads SYGVNS. The CDR3 is 16 residues long. CDR3: CASSVTGEETYNEQFF. Written as DNA, the CDR3 is TGTGCCAGCAGTGTTACAGGGGAGGAGACCTACAATGAGCAGTTCTTC. The whole variable domain, filled in from reference TRBV25-1 and TRBJ2-1, reads EADIYQTPRYLVIGTGKKITLECSQTMGHDKMYWYQQDPGMELHLIHYSYGVNSTEKGDLSSESTVSRIRTEHFPLTLESARPSHTSQYLCASSVTGEETYNEQFFGPGTRLTVL.

This clonotype turned up a few times. The chain carries TRBV6-2 or TRBV6-3 and TRBJ1-4; 11 positions match TRBD1. Germline V CDR1 and CDR2: MNHEY, SVGEGT. This CDR3 contains 13 residues. The junction had 2 bases not matched to a gene; V was cut back by 7 bases and J by 7 bases. The CDR3 is CASTGQGAEKLFF. In DNA, the CDR3 is TGTGCCAGCACCGGACAGGGGGCTGAAAAACTGTTTTTT.

The CDR3 region is CSVFRGEEQYF. In DNA, the CDR3 is TGCAGTGTGTTCCGGGGTGAGGAGCAGTACTTC. This chain joins TRBV20-1 and TRBJ2-5; a weak D match, TRBD2 (5 bases). CDR1 DFQATT and CDR2 SNEGSKA come from the germline V gene (reference sequence). The CDR3 has 11 amino acids. Trimming stripped 7 bases from V and 11 bases from J, with 17 bases between.

The chain links TRBV6-2 or TRBV6-3 to TRBJ2-1; no firm D call. This CDR3 contains 13 residues. Trimming removed 11 bases from V and 8 bases from J, with 19 bases in between. Per the germline V gene, CDR1 is MNHEY and CDR2 is SVGEGT. CDR3 DNA: TGTGCCGCCACAAAGGAACACCGGGATGAGCAGTTCTTC. Amino acids: CAATKEHRDEQFF.

The chain employs TRBV20-1 and TRBJ2-3, with D possibly being TRBD1 (6 bases). Germline CDR1 DFQATT, CDR2 SNEGSKA (reference sequence). V lost 3 bases, J lost 2 bases, and 21 bases lay in between. The CDR3 extends over 17 amino acids. CDR3 sequence reads: CSASRFGLRTDTDTQYF. The CDR3 DNA is TGCAGTGCTAGTCGGTTCGGACTCAGGACAGACACAGATACGCAGTATTTT.

A remark on this clonotype: An end of the junction does not agree with germline; a read error may underlie this. The rearrangement links TRBV29-1 to TRBJ2-1; D might be TRBD1 or TRBD2, each matching 5 bases. Germline loops: CDR1 SQVTM, CDR2 ANQGSEA. The CDR3 runs 16 residues. This CDR3 reads CSVVVLGVSSYNEQVF. The CDR3 DNA sequence: TGCAGCGTGGTTGTTTTGGGGGTTAGCTCCTACAATGAGCAGGTCTTC.